The rows below give T cell receptor beta chains drawn from one sample of a study of post-analysis software for immune sequencing data. TCRdb ran MiXCR on the PCR reads and lists one entry per CDR3 protein. The table shows fewer than 900,000 distinct CDR3 sequences, with more than 45% occurring only once. Sample: blood. The receptors here all came from a girl between 10 and 17 years old with multiple sclerosis. The CDR3 runs from the conserved cysteine through the conserved F or W. D genes are given only for firm matches. Size is omitted from some rows. Given values are once, few, many or a class for expanded clones.

TGTGCCAGCAGTTTCCAGTGGACTAGCCAGGCCAAAAACATTCAGTACTTC CASSFQWTSQAKNIQYF - TRBJ2-4 TRBV28 TRBD2
TGTGCCAGCAGCTTAGCGGGACAGAACTATGAGCTGTTCTTC CASSLAGQNYELFF once TRBJ2-1 TRBV7-2 TRBD1
TGCGCCAGCAGCTTCGGACAGGAGCACACAGATACGCAGTATTTT CASSFGQEHTDTQYF - TRBJ2-3 TRBV5-1 TRBD1
TGCGCCAGCATGACCGGAGATACGCAGTATTTT CASMTGDTQYF - TRBJ2-3 TRBV4-1 -
TGCAGCGTTGGGGGGGACCCCAGCTCCTACGAGCAGTACTTC CSVGGDPSSYEQYF - TRBJ2-7 TRBV29-1 -
TGTGCCAGCAGTGAAGCTGAGTTCTTC CASSEAEFF - TRBJ2-1 TRBV6-1 -
TGTGCCAGCAGTCCCCCCCTGGCACCCCTCCACTTT CASSPPLAPLHF many TRBJ1-6 TRBV12-3/TRBV12-4 -
TGTGCCAGCAGCCCCGGTCAAACCTACGAGCAGTACTTC CASSPGQTYEQYF many TRBJ2-7 TRBV6-5 -
TGCAGCGTTGCTGACTTAGAGGACACTGAAGCTTTCTTT CSVADLEDTEAFF - TRBJ1-1 TRBV29-1 -
TGTGCCAGCAGCCAGACCGGACAGGGTGGCTACACCTTC CASSQTGQGGYTF - TRBJ1-2 TRBV7-6 TRBD1
TGTGCCAGCAGCTTAGCGCCGGCTACAGGGGGCGCTTACTACGAGCAGTACTTC CASSLAPATGGAYYEQYF - TRBJ2-7 TRBV7-2 TRBD1
TGTGCCAGCAGCGGATCCGGGACGAAGGCTGGCTACACCTTC CASSGSGTKAGYTF few TRBJ1-2 TRBV7-9 -
TGTGCCATAGGGACAGGGAATGGCTACACCTTC CAIGTGNGYTF - TRBJ1-2 TRBV12-3/TRBV12-4 TRBD1
TGCAGCGTTGAGAACGGGGGCGCGCAGTACTTC CSVENGGAQYF few TRBJ2-4 TRBV29-1 -
TGTGCCAGCAGCGAAAGCGGGAGAGGCCACGAGCAGTACTTC CASSESGRGHEQYF few TRBJ2-7 TRBV9 TRBD2
TGCGCCAGCTGCCTACAGGGGGCAGGTGGCTACACCTTC CASCLQGAGGYTF few TRBJ1-2 TRBV5-1 TRBD1
TGTGCCATCACCAGAAAAGGACAGACAGAAGCTTTCTTT CAITRKGQTEAFF few TRBJ1-1 TRBV10-3 -
TGCAGTGGCCCGACAGGGGGGATGAACACTGAAGCTTTCTTT CSGPTGGMNTEAFF - TRBJ1-1 TRBV20-1 TRBD1
TGTGCCAGCAGCTTACGAGGGGACGGTGAGCAGTTCTTC CASSLRGDGEQFF - TRBJ2-1 TRBV7-9 -
TGTGCCAGCAGCCCCGGGCCCAGCCAAAGGGAAAAACTGTTTTTT CASSPGPSQREKLFF - TRBJ1-4 TRBV7-6 -
TGTGCCAGCAGCGCGACTAGCGGGAGCTCCTACGAGCAGTACTTC CASSATSGSSYEQYF many TRBJ2-7 TRBV11-1 TRBD2
TGTGCCACCAGCAGAGATCTTCTGACTCTGGGTCTCTCCTACGAGCAGTACTTC CATSRDLLTLGLSYEQYF - TRBJ2-7 TRBV15 -
TGTGCCAGCAGCTTCTTAGCGGGAGAAGTTAGTTTTTACGAGCAGTACTTC CASSFLAGEVSFYEQYF few TRBJ2-7 TRBV7-8 TRBD2
TGTGCCAGCAGTTACGGTCAGGGCGGGGACAATGAGCAGTTCTTC CASSYGQGGDNEQFF - TRBJ2-1 TRBV6-2/TRBV6-3 -
TGTGCCAGCAGCCAAGCTGGTGTGGGAGAGACCCAGTACTTC CASSQAGVGETQYF - TRBJ2-5 TRBV3-1 -
TGTGCCAGCAGCCCGGTAGTCGCCAAAAACATTCAGTACTTC CASSPVVAKNIQYF - TRBJ2-4 TRBV11-2 -
TGCAGCGCGGATACTAGCGGGAGTACAGATGAGCAGTTCTTC CSADTSGSTDEQFF few TRBJ2-1 TRBV29-1 TRBD2
TGTGCCAGCAGTGAAGACAGGGGGGCTGGACAGACCCAGTACTTC CASSEDRGAGQTQYF - TRBJ2-5 TRBV6-1 TRBD1
TGTGCCAGCAGCTCTCGGACAGGGATGAACACTGAAGCTTTCTTT CASSSRTGMNTEAFF - TRBJ1-1 TRBV7-9 TRBD1
TGTGCCAGCAGCGTAGACACCGCCTACAATGAGCAGTTCTTC CASSVDTAYNEQFF - TRBJ2-1 TRBV9 -
TGTGCCAGCAGTTTCAGGGGGAAGGAAAAACTGTTTTTT CASSFRGKEKLFF - TRBJ1-4 TRBV27 TRBD1
TGCGCCAGCAGCCAAGAGCCAGTGGAGGGCTACACCTTC CASSQEPVEGYTF once TRBJ1-2 TRBV4-1 -
TGTGCCATCAGTTTAGGACTAGCGGGAGGAACCTACGAGCAGTACTTC CAISLGLAGGTYEQYF - TRBJ2-7 TRBV10-3 TRBD2
TGTGCCAGCAGTTCACAACAGGGTTATGGCTACACCTTC CASSSQQGYGYTF few TRBJ1-2 TRBV12-3/TRBV12-4 -
TGTGCCAGCAGTTTTGCAGGGGTGAACACTGAAGCTTTCTTT CASSFAGVNTEAFF - TRBJ1-1 TRBV12-3/TRBV12-4 -
TGCGCCAGCAGCTTGAACAGAAACGATTACAATGAGCAGTTCTTC CASSLNRNDYNEQFF few TRBJ2-1 TRBV5-1 -
TGTGCCTGGGGACAGGGCACCGGGGAGCTGTTTTTT CAWGQGTGELFF - TRBJ2-2 TRBV30 TRBD1
TGCAGTGCGCCTGATTGGGAGAGGGGTAATAGCAATCAGCCCCAGCATTTT CSAPDWERGNSNQPQHF - TRBJ1-5 TRBV20-1 -
TGTGCCAGCACCTTGGGAGGGACATGGGAGACCCAGTACTTC CASTLGGTWETQYF few TRBJ2-5 TRBV12-3/TRBV12-4 -
TGTGCCAGCTCGACAGGGGGTAACTTCTACGAGCAGTACTTC CASSTGGNFYEQYF - TRBJ2-7 TRBV6-6 TRBD1
TGTGCCAGCAGGCCTGGGACAGGGTGGGAGACCCAGTACTTC CASRPGTGWETQYF - TRBJ2-5 TRBV28 TRBD1
TGTGCCAGCAGCCAAGGGGGACTAGGTGACTACGAGCAGTACTTC CASSQGGLGDYEQYF - TRBJ2-7 TRBV3-1 TRBD2
TGTGCCAGCAGCTTAGATTTTATAGGACTGCGCAATGAGCAGTTCTTC CASSLDFIGLRNEQFF - TRBJ2-1 TRBV7-8 -
TGTGCCAGCAGTTTTGAGGTCAGCGAGCAGTTCTTC CASSFEVSEQFF - TRBJ2-1 TRBV28 -
TGCAGCGCCCGGGGACGGATGAACACTGAAGCTTTCTTT CSARGRMNTEAFF few TRBJ1-1 TRBV29-1 -
TGCAGTGCCCCCTGGGGTCTTTTTCAAGAGACCCAGTACTTC CSAPWGLFQETQYF - TRBJ2-5 TRBV20-1 -
TGCGCCAGCAGCCAAGATTTTAGGACAGGACGACACGAGCAGTACTTC CASSQDFRTGRHEQYF - TRBJ2-7 TRBV4-1 TRBD1
TGCAGTGCTAGACTAGCGGGGGGAACCCTAGATACGCAGTTCTTC CSARLAGGTLDTQFF - TRBJ2-1 TRBV20-1 TRBD2
TGTGCCAGCGGGCAGGGAAGAGGCGAGCAGTACTTC CASGQGRGEQYF - TRBJ2-7 TRBV11-3 -
TGTGCCAGCAGTGAGCGACTAGCGGAGAATGAGCAGTTCTTC CASSERLAENEQFF once TRBJ2-1 TRBV6-1 TRBD2
TGTGCCAGCAGCTCCGGGACTAGCGTAGAAGAGCAGTACTTC CASSSGTSVEEQYF - TRBJ2-5 TRBV5-5 TRBD2
TGTGCCACCAGCAGATCCAGACAGGGAATCTACGAGCAGTACTTC CATSRSRQGIYEQYF - TRBJ2-7 TRBV15 TRBD1